This T cell receptor beta chain was retrieved from a study of CD8 T cells in ankylosing spondylitis. Findings of the study overall: Reported data indicate significant enrichment of disease-linked clones within matched ankylosing spondylitis synovial fluid.

V dropped 1 base and J dropped 11 bases, with 15 bases sitting between them. Germline loops: CDR1 MNHEY, CDR2 SVGEGT. The CDR3 totals 14 residues. Libraries for TCR beta were made by quantitative 5'-RACE with molecular barcodes. TCRdb recomputed calls from the 5' RACE reads with MiXCR, one row per CDR3 protein. The data show approximately 200,000 distinct CDR3 sequences, 13% seen once. This clonotype was detected ten times or more. Its matching antigen is unknown. The chain employs TRBV6-2 or TRBV6-3 and TRBJ1-5; D gene unclear. The clonotype comes from a female donor with ankylosing spondylitis or in good health (not recorded which). Sequencing was performed on blood, either unsorted or a sorted T cell fraction (not recorded which). This CDR3 reads CASSYFATPQSQHF. CDR3 DNA sequence: TGTGCCAGCAGTTACTTTGCCACACCCCAGTCCCAGCATTTT.